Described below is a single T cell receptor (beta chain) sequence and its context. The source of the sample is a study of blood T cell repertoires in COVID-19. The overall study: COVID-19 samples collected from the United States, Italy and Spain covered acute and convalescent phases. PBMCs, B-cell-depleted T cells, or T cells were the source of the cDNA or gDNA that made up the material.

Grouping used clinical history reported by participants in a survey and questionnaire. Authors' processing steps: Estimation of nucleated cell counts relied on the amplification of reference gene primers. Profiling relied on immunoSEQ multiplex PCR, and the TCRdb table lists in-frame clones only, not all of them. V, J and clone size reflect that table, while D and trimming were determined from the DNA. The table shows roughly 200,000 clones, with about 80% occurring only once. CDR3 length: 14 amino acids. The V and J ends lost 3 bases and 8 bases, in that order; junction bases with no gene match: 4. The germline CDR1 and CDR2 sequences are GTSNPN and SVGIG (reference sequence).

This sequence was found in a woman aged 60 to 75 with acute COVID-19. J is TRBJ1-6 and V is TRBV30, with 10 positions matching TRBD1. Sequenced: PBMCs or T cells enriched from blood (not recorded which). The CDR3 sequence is CAWRETGGYSPLHF. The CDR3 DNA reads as TGTGCCTGGAGGGAGACAGGGGGCTATTCACCCCTCCACTTT.